This T cell receptor (beta chain) was captured by sequencing in a study of shared clonotypes between healthy human individuals. Study observations and caveats: Relative to memory subsets, naive subsets generally showed larger estimated richness. Roughly 5.3% of naive CD4 clonotypes were common to a few donors. Some clonotypes were shared by all four sorted-subset donors, while others were not shared. The non-shared ones had lower generation probabilities than the shared ones. Sequencing of the sorted subsets was shown by rarefaction to be incomplete despite large depth.

With respect to this clone: Its specificity is not known.

V lost 3 bases and J lost 6, with 10 bases in between. The CDR3 covers 12 residues. Germline V gene sequence: CDR1 SQVTM, CDR2 ANQGSEA. Sequenced by immunoSEQ multiplex PCR; TCRdb stores in-frame clones only, minus some. This sample has some 2.1 million clones, with roughly 94% found just once. Positive CCR7 selection of CD45RO-negative cells yielded the naive CD8 cells, and terminally differentiated effector memory CD45RA+ cells were excluded. The sample taken for sequencing was naive CD8+ T cells sorted from blood. The chain has TRBV29-1 and TRBJ2-3, with unresolved D. The origin of this receptor is a man between 18 and 35 years old in good health. This CDR3 reads CSVEDRRDTQYF. DNA of the CDR3: TGCAGCGTTGAGGATCGGCGGGATACGCAGTATTTT.